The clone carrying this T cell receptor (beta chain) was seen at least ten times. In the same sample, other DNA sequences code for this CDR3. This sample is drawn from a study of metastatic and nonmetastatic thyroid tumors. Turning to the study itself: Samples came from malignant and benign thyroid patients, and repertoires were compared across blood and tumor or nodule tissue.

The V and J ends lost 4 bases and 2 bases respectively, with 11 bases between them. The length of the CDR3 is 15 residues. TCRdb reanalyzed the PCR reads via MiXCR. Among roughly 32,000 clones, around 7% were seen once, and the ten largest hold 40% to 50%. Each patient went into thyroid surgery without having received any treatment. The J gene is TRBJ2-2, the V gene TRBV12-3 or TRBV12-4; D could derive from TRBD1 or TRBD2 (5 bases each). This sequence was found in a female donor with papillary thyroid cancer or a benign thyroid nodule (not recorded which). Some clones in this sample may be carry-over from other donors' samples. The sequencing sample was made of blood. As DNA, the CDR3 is TGTGCCAGCAGTTCACCGGGGCTAAACACCGGGGAGCTGTTTTTT. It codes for CASSSPGLNTGELFF.